This TCR beta chain was captured in a study of shared clonotypes between healthy human individuals. Across the study: Ranging from 18 to 49 in age, donors were a couple of women and a few men. Per donor, three plates held CD4 naive cells, three held CD4 memory, two held CD8 naive and one held CD8 memory.

Profiled with immunoSEQ multiplex PCR; TCRdb holds only in-frame clones, not every one. The data contain about 2.3 million clones, roughly 90% of them singletons. Donors had no recently reported acute infections or vaccinations and were HIV-negative. This CDR3 has 15 residues. Per germline, CDR1 LNHDA and CDR2 SQIVND (reference sequence). Trimming removed 7 bases at V and 7 bases at J, with 22 bases between. The sequence derives from a man aged 18 to 29 in good health. Some clones in this sample may be carry-over from other donors' samples. V and J are TRBV19 and TRBJ2-5, with D perhaps matching TRBD1 (6 bases). Sequences were obtained from naive CD4+ T cells from PBMCs. Indicated subset: CD45RA+ positively selected. CDR3 nucleotides: TGTGCCAGTACCAAAACCACAGGGAAGAGATGGACCCAGTACTTC. The encoded protein is CASTKTTGKRWTQYF.